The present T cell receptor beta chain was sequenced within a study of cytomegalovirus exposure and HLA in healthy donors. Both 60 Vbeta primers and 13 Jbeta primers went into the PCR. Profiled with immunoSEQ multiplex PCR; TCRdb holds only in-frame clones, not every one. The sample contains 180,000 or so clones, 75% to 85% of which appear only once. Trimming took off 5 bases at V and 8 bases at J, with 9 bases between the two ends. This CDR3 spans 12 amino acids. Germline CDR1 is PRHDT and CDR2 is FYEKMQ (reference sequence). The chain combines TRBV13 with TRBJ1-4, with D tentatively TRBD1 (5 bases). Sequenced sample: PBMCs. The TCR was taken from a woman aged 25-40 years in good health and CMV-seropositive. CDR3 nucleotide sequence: TGTGCCAGCAGCCACCGGGGGGAAAAACTGTTTTTT. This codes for CASSHRGEKLFF.